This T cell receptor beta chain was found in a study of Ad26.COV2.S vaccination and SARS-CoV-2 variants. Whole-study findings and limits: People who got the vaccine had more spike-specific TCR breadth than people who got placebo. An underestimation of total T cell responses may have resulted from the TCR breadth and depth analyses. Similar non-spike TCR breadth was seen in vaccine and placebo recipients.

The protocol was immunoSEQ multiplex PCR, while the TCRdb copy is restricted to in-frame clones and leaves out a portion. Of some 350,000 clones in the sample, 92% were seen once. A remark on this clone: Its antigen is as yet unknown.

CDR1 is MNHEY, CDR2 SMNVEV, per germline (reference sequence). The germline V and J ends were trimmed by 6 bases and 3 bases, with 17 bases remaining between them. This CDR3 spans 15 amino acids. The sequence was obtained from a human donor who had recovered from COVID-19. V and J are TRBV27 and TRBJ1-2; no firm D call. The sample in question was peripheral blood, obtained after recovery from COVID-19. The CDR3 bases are TGTGCCAGCAGCCTTGAACCGACTGCCTACTATGGCTACACCTTC. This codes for CASSLEPTAYYGYTF.